This TCR beta chain was observed in a study of shared clonotypes between healthy human individuals. A remark on this clone: Its antigen is undetermined.

V was cut by 5 bases and J by 0 bases, with 13 bases left in between. Germline CDR1 SEHNR, CDR2 FQNEAQ (reference sequence). The CDR3 covers 16 residues. Authors' analysis steps: As immunoSEQ supplied junction-only sequences (without quality scores), filtering differed. Data came from immunoSEQ multiplex PCR; TCRdb stores just in-frame clones and leaves some out. For V, J and clone size, that table is used; D and trimming come from the DNA. The sample includes approximately 2.5 million clones, roughly nine tenths seen only once; the top ten take 0.11% to 0.15%. Study results and caveats: Despite large depth, rarefaction showed incomplete sorted-subset sequencing.

This sequence originates from a man aged 18 to 30 in good health. The sequenced material came from naive CD4+ T cells sorted from blood. Subset described: CD45RA+ positively selected. V gene TRBV7-9 combines with J gene TRBJ1-4; D is ambiguous. This chain's CDR3 is CASSLDGKATNEKLFF. The DNA of the CDR3 is TGTGCCAGCAGCCTGGACGGAAAAGCAACTAATGAAAAACTGTTTTTT.